One and the same sample provided the 17 T cell receptor beta chains below, sequenced in a study of early T cells in non-severe SARS-CoV-2 infection. TCRdb passed the 5' RACE reads through MiXCR, listing each CDR3 protein once. The table records about 66,000 distinct CDR3 sequences, less than 20% of them present only once. The material was whole blood, obtained at baseline. These receptor sequences come from an adult who was a healthcare worker with PCR-confirmed SARS-CoV-2 infection or an uninfected control (not recorded which).

This clonotype was picked up a small number of times. The chain joins TRBV9 to TRBJ2-6; D ambiguous. The length of the CDR3 is 16 residues. Trimming pared 8 bases from V and 0 bases from J, leaving 15 bases between. Germline V gives CDR1 SGDLS, CDR2 YYNGEE. The CDR3 sequence is CASGPPKPSGANVLTF. The CDR3, as DNA: TGTGCCAGTGGACCGCCGAAGCCCTCTGGGGCCAACGTCCTGACTTTC.

The sample holds a few counts of this clonotype. The rearrangement links TRBV4-3 to TRBJ1-1; TRBD1 matches 8 bases. The junction had 8 bases not matched to a gene; V was cut back by 3 bases and J by 8 bases. In germline, CDR1 is LGHNA, CDR2 YSLEER. The length of the CDR3 is 14 residues. CDR3 sequence reads: CASSHPDRVGEAFF. CDR3 coding DNA: TGCGCCAGCAGCCACCCGGACAGGGTGGGGGAAGCTTTCTTT.

In this sample, this clonotype turned up a few times. The chain carries TRBV29-1 and TRBJ1-2, with 9 bases aligning to TRBD1. The germline CDR1 and CDR2 sequences are SQVTM and ANQGSEA. This CDR3 region has 13 residues. V trimming: 7 bases; J trimming: 4 bases; junction bases outside the gene matches: 7. CDR3 loop: CSAADRGIYGYTF. CDR3 DNA sequence: TGCAGCGCTGCGGACAGGGGAATCTATGGCTACACCTTC.

This clonotype appeared many times. V usage is TRBV2 and J usage is TRBJ2-1; D is undetermined. The ends were cut back, 7 bases at V and 0 bases at J, with 16 bases in the middle. The length of the CDR3 is 16 residues. Germline V gives CDR1 SNHLY, CDR2 FYNNEI. CDR3 region: CASKPRAWDSYNEQFF. In DNA form, the CDR3 reads TGTGCCAGCAAGCCCAGAGCCTGGGACTCCTACAATGAGCAGTTCTTC.

This clonotype was found a few times. The chain uses TRBV14 and TRBJ2-1, with D possibly TRBD2 on 6 matching bases. The CDR3 runs 16 residues. Germline CDR1 SGHDN, CDR2 FVKESK. Trimming left V 5 bases short and J 3 bases short, with 17 bases between. Written as DNA, the CDR3 is TGTGCCAGCAGCACCCGGGGGAGGAGGGACTACAATGAGCAGTTCTTC. Its translation: CASSTRGRRDYNEQFF.

This clonotype was found a few times. V usage is TRBV18 and J usage is TRBJ1-3, with D hard to call. The CDR3 is 17 amino acids. V gave up 4 bases and J gave up 0 bases, with 16 bases separating them. Germline V gene data show CDR1 as KGHSH and CDR2 as LQKENI. CDR3 protein: CASSLTVDGSSGNTIYF. CDR3 nucleotide sequence: TGTGCCAGCTCACTGACCGTGGACGGAAGCTCTGGAAACACCATATATTTT.

The V call is TRBV7-9, the J call TRBJ2-2; D tentatively fits TRBD1 or TRBD2 (5 bases each). This CDR3 comprises 16 residues. Between the trimmed V and J ends, which lost 0 bases and 5 bases, there was a span of 13 bases. The germline V gene encodes CDR1 SEHNR and CDR2 FQNEAQ (reference sequence). CDR3 region: CASSLAGVKTTGELFF. CDR3 nucleotides: TGTGCCAGCAGCTTAGCGGGGGTGAAGACAACCGGGGAGCTGTTTTTT.

This clonotype was detected ten times or more. This sequence joins TRBV29-1 and TRBJ2-3; no firm D call. CDR3 length: 13 amino acids. V lost 4 bases, J lost 0 bases, and 8 bases lay in between. From germline, CDR1 is SQVTM and CDR2 ANQGSEA. CDR3 residues: CSVVYASTDTQYF. The CDR3 DNA sequence: TGCAGCGTTGTATACGCTAGCACAGATACGCAGTATTTT.

This clonotype came up a few times. V is TRBV6-6 and J is TRBJ2-7; D might be TRBD1 (7 bases). Germline assignment: CDR1 MNHNY and CDR2 SVGAGI (reference sequence). The CDR3 has 13 amino acids. Trimming took 6 bases from V and 3 from J, leaving 12 bases between them. The CDR3 nucleotides read TGTGCCAGCAGGCGGGACAGTGACTACGAGCAGTACTTC. Translated: CASRRDSDYEQYF.

There are a few counts of this clonotype. This chain connects TRBV5-1 to TRBJ2-2; D gene ambiguous. The V gene lost 0 bases and the J gene lost 5 bases, with 8 bases spanning the gap. The germline CDR1 and CDR2 sequences are SGHRS and YFSETQ. This CDR3 is built from 14 residues. The CDR3 DNA reads TGCGCCAGCAGCTTGGCCGCCGGGACCGGGGAGCTGTTTTTT. It encodes CASSLAAGTGELFF.

This clonotype has only a few counts. The J gene is TRBJ1-1, the V gene TRBV4-2; 7 bases fit TRBD1. CDR1 is LGHNA, CDR2 YNFKEQ, per germline. Unmatched junction bases numbered 7, after V lost 0 bases and J lost 3 bases. The CDR3 spans 16 residues. For the CDR3, the DNA is TGTGCCAGCAGCCAAGATTATAACAGGGGATACACTGAAGCTTTCTTT. It codes for CASSQDYNRGYTEAFF.

A few counts support this clonotype. The rearrangement joins TRBV7-2 to TRBJ1-5; 9 nucleotides match TRBD1. Germline V gene data show CDR1 as SGHTA and CDR2 as FQGNSA. There are 15 residues in the CDR3. Unmatched junction bases numbered 9, after V lost 5 bases and J lost 7 bases. The CDR3 DNA follows: TGTGCCAGCAGCCCCCTCACAGGGGGCCAGCAGCCCCAGCATTTT. Its protein product is CASSPLTGGQQPQHF.

This clonotype was counted ten times or more. The chain carries TRBV11-3 and TRBJ2-3, with TRBD1 as a possible D gene (6 bases). CDR1 and CDR2 (germline): SGHNT, YENEEA. The CDR3 length is 13 residues. The V gene lost 3 bases and the J gene lost 5 bases, with 9 bases spanning the gap. Written as DNA, the CDR3 is TGTGCCAGCAGCTTCACAGGGCTAGATACGCAGTATTTT. Its protein product is CASSFTGLDTQYF.

The rearrangement uses TRBV7-9 and TRBJ1-2, with TRBD1 matching 7 bases. The CDR3 extends over 14 amino acids. Trimming took 8 bases from V and 7 from J; bases not matched to a gene: 13. Germline CDR1 and CDR2: SEHNR and FQNEAQ (reference sequence). The CDR3 loop is CASGTTGTAVGYTF. The CDR3 DNA follows: TGTGCCAGCGGGACTACCGGGACAGCTGTTGGCTACACCTTC.

V is TRBV5-1 and J is TRBJ1-6; tentatively, D is TRBD1 (6 bases). The CDR3 has 14 amino acids. Germline CDR1 is SGHRS and CDR2 is YFSETQ. V was pared by 0 bases and J by 7 bases, with 8 bases between. In nucleotides, the CDR3 is TGCGCCAGCAGCTTGGCAGGGGCAAATTCACCCCTCCACTTT. Its translation: CASSLAGANSPLHF.

This chain connects TRBV7-2 to TRBJ2-1, with D maybe TRBD2 (5 bases). The V end was cut by 8 bases, the J end by 7 bases, with 12 bases between. The germline V gene encodes CDR1 SGHTA and CDR2 FQGNSA. This CDR3 is 12 amino acids long. The CDR3 coding sequence is TGTGCCAGCTATCTAGCAACAAATGAGCAGTTCTTC. Translating gives CASYLATNEQFF.

The chain has TRBV7-9 and TRBJ1-1, with TRBD1 matching over 8 bases. The CDR3 runs 14 residues. V dropped 6 bases and J dropped 4; count of bases not matched to a gene: 7. Germline V gene sequence: CDR1 SEHNR, CDR2 FQNEAQ (reference sequence). The DNA of the CDR3 is TGTGCCAGCAGGCCTACAGGGGGTGGCACTGAAGCTTTCTTT. Its translation is CASRPTGGGTEAFF.